This is a list of T cell receptor beta chains from one sample in a study of Graves' ophthalmopathy and Graves' hyperthyroidism. TCRdb called the multiplex PCR reads again in MiXCR, with one record for every CDR3 protein. Of hundreds of thousands of distinct CDR3 sequences in the sample, about 44% were seen once. The sample taken for sequencing was peripheral blood. These receptors came from an adult man with Graves' ophthalmopathy. The CDR3 runs from the conserved cysteine through the conserved F or W. The D gene is left open where the match is weak. Size is stated for part of the rows, as once, few or many counts, or as a class when the clone is expanded.

V gene	J gene	D gene	clone size	CDR3 protein	CDR3 DNA
TRBV6-5	TRBJ1-2	NA	many	CASSNRMGYTF	TGTGCCAGCAGTAATAGGATGGGCTACACCTTC
TRBV15	TRBJ2-1	TRBD2	NA	CATSGGLAGDEQFF	TGTGCCACCAGCGGGGGACTAGCGGGAGATGAGCAGTTCTTC
TRBV2	TRBJ1-5	TRBD1	many	CASSPGQGSQPQHF	TGTGCCAGCAGTCCGGGACAGGGTAGCCAGCCCCAGCATTTT
TRBV2	TRBJ1-1	TRBD1	few	CASRSTGGRNTEAFF	TGTGCCAGCAGAAGTACAGGGGGCCGGAACACTGAAGCTTTCTTT
TRBV7-3	TRBJ2-2	TRBD2	NA	CASSTGLAGVSNTGEPFF	TGTGCCAGTAGTACCGGACTAGCGGGAGTATCGAACACCGGGGAGCCGTTTTTT
TRBV24-1	TRBJ1-5	TRBD1	NA	CATSARRQGYQPQHF	TGTGCCACCAGTGCTAGAAGACAGGGGTATCAGCCCCAGCATTTT
TRBV29-1	TRBJ2-7	NA	many	CSVGDAYYEQYF	TGCAGCGTGGGGGACGCCTACTACGAGCAGTACTTC
TRBV29-1	TRBJ2-7	TRBD1	many	CSVEDRGQTYEQYF	TGCAGCGTTGAAGACAGGGGACAGACCTACGAGCAGTACTTC
TRBV24-1	TRBJ1-2	NA	NA	CASSFSGTDYGYTF	TGTGCCAGCAGTTTTTCTGGCACGGACTATGGCTACACCTTC
TRBV7-9	TRBJ2-7	TRBD2	few	CASSNEAGALEQYF	TGTGCCAGCAGCAATGAGGCGGGAGCTCTCGAGCAGTACTTC
TRBV2	TRBJ1-5	TRBD1	NA	CASRGTVGQPQHF	TGTGCCAGCAGGGGGACAGTCGGCCAGCCCCAGCATTTT
TRBV12-3/TRBV12-4	TRBJ2-5	NA	many	CASRSHPGETQYF	TGTGCCAGCAGATCCCACCCGGGGGAGACCCAGTACTTC
TRBV24-1	TRBJ1-2	TRBD1	many	CATGDSSNYGYTF	TGTGCCACCGGGGACAGCTCTAACTATGGCTACACCTTC
TRBV9	TRBJ2-6	NA	NA	CASRPTPAGANVLTF	TGTGCCAGTAGACCGACCCCCGCCGGGGCCAACGTCCTGACTTTC
TRBV7-9	TRBJ1-2	NA	once	CASSLEGAANGYTF	TGTGCCAGCAGCTTGGAAGGGGCGGCGAACGGCTACACCTTC
TRBV14	TRBJ2-7	NA	NA	CASSQVRARGEQYF	TGTGCCAGCAGCCAAGTCAGGGCGCGGGGCGAGCAGTACTTC
TRBV29-1	TRBJ2-7	TRBD1	many	CSKTGQAFPYEQYF	TGCAGCAAAACTGGACAGGCCTTTCCCTACGAGCAGTACTTC